This T cell receptor beta chain originates from a study of blood T cell repertoires in COVID-19. On the study more broadly: Sites across the United States, Italy and Spain contributed samples from acute and convalescent COVID-19.

V shed 1 base, J shed 9 bases, and the junction held 0 bases outside the gene matches. Per germline, CDR1 SEHNR and CDR2 FQNEAQ (reference sequence). The CDR3 has 14 residues. Cohorts were based on clinical histories the participants reported. In the original workflow: Amplification of reference gene primers provided the estimated nucleated cell counts. Assay: immunoSEQ multiplex PCR; the TCRdb copy retains only in-frame clones and omits some. That table furnishes V, J and clone size, whereas the DNA furnished D and trimming. Altogether 150,000 to 200,000 clones are present, 88% being singletons, with the ten largest covering 9%.

Source material: PBMCs or T cells enriched from blood (not recorded which). The sequence was obtained from a woman under 30 who had recovered from COVID-19. The V and J genes are TRBV7-9 and TRBJ2-1, with TRBD2 identical over 13 bases. CDR3 residues: CASSLGTSGGEQFF. The DNA for the CDR3 is TGTGCCAGCAGCTTAGGGACTAGCGGGGGTGAGCAGTTCTTC.